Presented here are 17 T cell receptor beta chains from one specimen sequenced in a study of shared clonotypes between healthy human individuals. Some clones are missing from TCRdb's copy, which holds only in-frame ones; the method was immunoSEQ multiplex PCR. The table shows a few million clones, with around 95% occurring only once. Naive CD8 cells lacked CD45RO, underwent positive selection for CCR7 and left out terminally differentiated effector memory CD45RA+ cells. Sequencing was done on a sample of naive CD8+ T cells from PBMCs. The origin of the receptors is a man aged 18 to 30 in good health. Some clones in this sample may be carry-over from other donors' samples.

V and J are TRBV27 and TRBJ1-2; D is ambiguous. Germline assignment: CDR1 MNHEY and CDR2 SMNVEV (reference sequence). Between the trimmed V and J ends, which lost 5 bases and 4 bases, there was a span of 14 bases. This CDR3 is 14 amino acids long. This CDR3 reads CASSPIDGPYGYTF. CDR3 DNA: TGTGCCAGCAGTCCAATCGACGGACCCTATGGCTACACCTTC.

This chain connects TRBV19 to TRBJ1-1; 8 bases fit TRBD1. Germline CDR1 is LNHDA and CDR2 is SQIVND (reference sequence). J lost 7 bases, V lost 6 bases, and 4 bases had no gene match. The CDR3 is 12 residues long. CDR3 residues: CASRQGTGEAFF. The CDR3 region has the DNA TGTGCCAGTAGACAGGGGACAGGTGAAGCTTTCTTT.

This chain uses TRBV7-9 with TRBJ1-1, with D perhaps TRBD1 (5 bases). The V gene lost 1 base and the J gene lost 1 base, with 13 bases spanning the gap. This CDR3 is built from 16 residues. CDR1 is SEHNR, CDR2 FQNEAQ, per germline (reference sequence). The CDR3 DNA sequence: TGTGCCAGCAGCTTAGGGAAGGCAGGGCCGAACACTGAAGCTTTCTTT. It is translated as CASSLGKAGPNTEAFF.

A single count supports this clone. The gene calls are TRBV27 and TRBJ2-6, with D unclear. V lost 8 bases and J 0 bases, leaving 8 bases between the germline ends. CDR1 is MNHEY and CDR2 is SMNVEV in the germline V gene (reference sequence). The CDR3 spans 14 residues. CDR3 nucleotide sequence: TGTGCCAGCGGGCGGCTCTCTGGGGCCAACGTCCTGACTTTC. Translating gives CASGRLSGANVLTF.

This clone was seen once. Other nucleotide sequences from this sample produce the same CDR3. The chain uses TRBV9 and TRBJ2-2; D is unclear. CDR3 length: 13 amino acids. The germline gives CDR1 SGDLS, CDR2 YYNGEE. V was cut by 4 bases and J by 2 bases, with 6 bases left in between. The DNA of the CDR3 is TGTGCCAGCAGCCTCGGTAACACCGGGGAGCTGTTTTTT. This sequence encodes CASSLGNTGELFF.

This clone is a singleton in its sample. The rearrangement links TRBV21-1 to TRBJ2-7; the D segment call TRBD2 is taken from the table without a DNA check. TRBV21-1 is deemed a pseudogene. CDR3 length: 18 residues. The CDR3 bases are TGTGCCAGCAGCAAAGCGTCGTGGGGAGAGCAGGATGTGTACGAGCAGTACTTC. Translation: CASSKASWGEQDVYEQYF.

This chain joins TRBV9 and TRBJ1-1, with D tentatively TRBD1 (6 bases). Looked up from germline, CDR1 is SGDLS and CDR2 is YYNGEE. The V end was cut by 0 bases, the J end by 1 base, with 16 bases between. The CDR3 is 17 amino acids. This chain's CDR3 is CASSVDPGTKGNTEAFF. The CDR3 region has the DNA TGTGCCAGCAGCGTAGACCCCGGGACAAAGGGGAACACTGAAGCTTTCTTT.

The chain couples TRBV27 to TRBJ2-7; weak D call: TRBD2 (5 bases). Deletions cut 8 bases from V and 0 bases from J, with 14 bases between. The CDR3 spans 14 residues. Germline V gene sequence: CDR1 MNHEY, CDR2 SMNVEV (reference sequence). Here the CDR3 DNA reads TGTGCCAGCGGACCCGGGATCCTCTCCTACGAGCAGTACTTC. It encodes CASGPGILSYEQYF.

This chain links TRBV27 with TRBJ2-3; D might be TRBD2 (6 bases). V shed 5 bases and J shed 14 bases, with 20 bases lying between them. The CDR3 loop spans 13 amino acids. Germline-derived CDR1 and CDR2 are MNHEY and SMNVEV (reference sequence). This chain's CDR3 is CASSTAGGPTTYF. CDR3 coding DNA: TGTGCCAGCAGTACGGCCGGGGGTCCTACTACGTATTTT.

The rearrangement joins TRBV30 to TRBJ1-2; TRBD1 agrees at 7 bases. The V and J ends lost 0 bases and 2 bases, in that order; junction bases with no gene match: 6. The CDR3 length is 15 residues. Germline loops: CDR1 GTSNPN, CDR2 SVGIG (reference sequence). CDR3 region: CAWSVLDRANYGYTF. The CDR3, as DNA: TGTGCCTGGAGTGTCTTAGACAGGGCGAACTATGGCTACACCTTC.

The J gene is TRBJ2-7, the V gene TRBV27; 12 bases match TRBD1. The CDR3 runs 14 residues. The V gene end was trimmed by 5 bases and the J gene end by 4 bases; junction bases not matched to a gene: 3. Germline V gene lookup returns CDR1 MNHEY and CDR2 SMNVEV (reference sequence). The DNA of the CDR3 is TGTGCCAGCAGTGGGGACAGGGGGCCGTACGAGCAGTACTTC. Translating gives CASSGDRGPYEQYF.

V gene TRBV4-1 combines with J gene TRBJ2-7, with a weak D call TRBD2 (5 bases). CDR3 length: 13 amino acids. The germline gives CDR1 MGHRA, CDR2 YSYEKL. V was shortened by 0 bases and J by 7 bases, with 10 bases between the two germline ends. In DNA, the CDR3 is TGCGCCAGCAGCCAAGATCGGGCGGGTGAGCAGTACTTC. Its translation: CASSQDRAGEQYF.

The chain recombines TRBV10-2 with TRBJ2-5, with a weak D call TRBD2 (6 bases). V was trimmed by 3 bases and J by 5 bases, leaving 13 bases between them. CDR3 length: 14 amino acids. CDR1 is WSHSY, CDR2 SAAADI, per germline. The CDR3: CASSDNTGRETQYF. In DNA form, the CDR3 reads TGCGCCAGCAGTGACAACACGGGGAGGGAGACCCAGTACTTC.

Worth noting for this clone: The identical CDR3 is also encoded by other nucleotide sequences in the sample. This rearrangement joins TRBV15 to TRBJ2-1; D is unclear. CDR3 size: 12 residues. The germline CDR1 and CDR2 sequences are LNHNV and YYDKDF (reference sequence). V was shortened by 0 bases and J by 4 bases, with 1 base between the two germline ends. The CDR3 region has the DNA TGTGCCACCAGCAGAGATTACAATGAGCAGTTCTTC. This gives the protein CATSRDYNEQFF. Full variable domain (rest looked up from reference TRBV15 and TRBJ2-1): DAMVIQNPRYQVTQFGKPVTLSCSQTLNHNVMYWYQQKSSQAPKLLFHYYDKDFNNEADTPDNFQSRRPNTSFCFLDIRSPGLGDTAMYLCATSRDYNEQFFGPGTRLTVL.

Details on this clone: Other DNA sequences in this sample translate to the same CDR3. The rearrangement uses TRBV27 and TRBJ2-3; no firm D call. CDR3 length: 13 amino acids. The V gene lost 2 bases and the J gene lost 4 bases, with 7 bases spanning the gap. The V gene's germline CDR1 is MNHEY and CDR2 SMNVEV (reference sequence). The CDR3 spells CASSLGGPDTQYF. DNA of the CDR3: TGTGCCAGCAGTTTAGGCGGCCCAGATACGCAGTATTTT.

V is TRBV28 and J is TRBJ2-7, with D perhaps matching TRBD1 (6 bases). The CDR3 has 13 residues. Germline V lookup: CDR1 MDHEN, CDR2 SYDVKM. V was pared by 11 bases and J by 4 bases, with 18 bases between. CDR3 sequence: CAPFPDSIYEQYF. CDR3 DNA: TGTGCCCCATTTCCGGACAGCATATACGAGCAGTACTTC.

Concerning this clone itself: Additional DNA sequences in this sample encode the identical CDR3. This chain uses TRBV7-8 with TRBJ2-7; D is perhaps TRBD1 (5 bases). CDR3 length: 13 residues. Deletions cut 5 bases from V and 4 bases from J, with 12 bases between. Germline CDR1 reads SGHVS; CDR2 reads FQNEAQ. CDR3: CASSPGRGYEQYF. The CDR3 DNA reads TGTGCCAGCAGCCCGGGTAGGGGATACGAGCAGTACTTC.